One and the same sample provided the 8 T cell receptor beta chains below, sequenced in a study of T cell responses to AZD1222 COVID-19 vaccine (dated by TCRdb to about 2021). The time point label of this sample denotes: baseline before first vaccination. Libraries were prepared through the immunoSEQ multiplex PCR assay. Not all clones reach the TCRdb copy of this immuneACCESS table, which keeps in-frame sequences only. Checked studies attribute under half of the gap to unresolved V genes and leave the rest unexplained. In this sample the table shows under 95,000 clones, around 89% of which occur a single time. 8% to 9.5% of the sample goes to the ten largest clones. Sequencing was performed on peripheral blood, taken on day 0 of AZD1222 vaccination. The receptor set was obtained from an adult in good health.

This clone was recorded a few times. This chain links TRBV5-1 with TRBJ2-7, with D perhaps TRBD1 (5 bases). This CDR3 region has 13 residues. Between the trimmed V and J ends, which lost 3 bases and 3 bases, there was a span of 10 bases. Per the germline V gene, CDR1 is SGHRS and CDR2 is YFSETQ. CDR3 in DNA: TGCGCCAGCAGCTCTATCAGGGACTACGAGCAGTACTTC. Amino acids: CASSSIRDYEQYF.

The genes are TRBV9 and TRBJ1-1; D is perhaps TRBD1 (5 bases). Germline assignment: CDR1 SGDLS and CDR2 YYNGEE. The CDR3 loop spans 15 amino acids. V gave up 3 bases and J gave up 2 bases, with 14 bases separating them. This CDR3 reads CASSATGQTNTEAFF. CDR3 in DNA: TGTGCCAGCAGCGCCACAGGACAAACTAACACTGAAGCTTTCTTT.

This chain uses TRBV11-3 with TRBJ2-2; 7 bases are shared with TRBD2. Germline V CDR1 and CDR2: SGHNT, YENEEA. The CDR3 extends over 12 amino acids. J lost 7 bases, V lost 8 bases, and 4 bases had no gene match. CDR3 sequence reads: CASAPGGGELFF. In nucleotides, the CDR3 is TGTGCCAGCGCCCCGGGGGGCGGGGAGCTGTTTTTT.

The rearrangement uses TRBV7-8 and TRBJ1-1; 7 nucleotides agree with TRBD1. With V trimmed by 1 base and J by 1 base, 15 bases remained unmatched. The V gene's germline CDR1 is SGHVS and CDR2 FQNEAQ. The CDR3 contains 19 residues. The CDR3 spells CASSLEPGQSSNQNTEAFF. CDR3 nucleotide sequence: TGTGCCAGCAGCTTAGAACCGGGACAGAGTTCTAATCAGAACACTGAAGCTTTCTTT.

The V and J genes are TRBV25-1 and TRBJ1-6; 10 bases match TRBD1. CDR1 MGHDK and CDR2 SYGVNS come from the germline V gene. The CDR3 is 15 amino acids. V was pared by 9 bases and J by 9 bases, with 11 bases of the junction left unmatched. The CDR3 region has the DNA TGTGCCAGTGGCTTCCGGGACAGGGGACTTTCACCCCTCCACTTT. Amino acid sequence: CASGFRDRGLSPLHF.

Note on this clone: Given a much more abundant clone one base away, this may be a read error. J is TRBJ1-5 and V is TRBV16, with unresolved D. The CDR3 runs to 13 residues. Germline V gene sequence: CDR1 KGHSY, CDR2 FQNENV. CDR3 residues: CTSSGIGSQPQHF. The DNA for the CDR3 is TGTACCAGCAGCGGCATCGGAAGCCAGCCCCAGCATTTT.

This chain uses TRBV19 with TRBJ1-5; D is unresolved. CDR1 and CDR2 (germline): LNHDA, SQIVND (reference sequence). The ends were cut back, 5 bases at V and 2 bases at J, with 10 bases in the middle. The CDR3 spans 14 residues. The CDR3 sequence is CASSFGQGNQPQHF. CDR3 coding DNA: TGTGCCAGTAGTTTCGGGCAGGGCAATCAGCCCCAGCATTTT. Using reference TRBV19 and TRBJ1-5 for the parts outside the CDR3, the full variable domain is DGGITQSPKYLFRKEGQNVTLSCEQNLNHDAMYWYRQDPGQGLRLIYYSQIVNDFQKGDIAEGYSVSREKKESFPLTVTSAQKNPTAFYLCASSFGQGNQPQHFGDGTRLSIL.

The chain couples TRBV27 to TRBJ2-1; D remains ambiguous. The germline CDR1 and CDR2 sequences are MNHEY and SMNVEV (reference sequence). This CDR3 has 14 amino acids. Trimming took 5 bases from V and 3 from J, leaving 11 bases between them. Here the CDR3 reads CASSLSNNYNEQFF. CDR3 coding DNA: TGTGCCAGCAGTCTCAGCAACAACTACAATGAGCAGTTCTTC.